This entry concerns a single TCR beta chain. Its target is not known. This sample is part of a study of response to subunit inactivated influenza vaccine. The CDR3 is 15 residues long. CDR1 LGHDT and CDR2 YNNKEL come from the germline V gene (reference sequence). J was trimmed by 4 bases and V by 11 bases; bases with no gene match: 14. General study points: After each seasonal influenza vaccination, few new T cells are recruited, the authors suggested.

TCRdb analysed the RT-PCR reads with MiXCR anew, one entry per CDR3 protein. The sample includes over 150,000 distinct CDR3 sequences, 9.5% to 12% seen only once; the top ten take roughly 36%. The starting material was CD8+ T cells sorted from PBMCs, obtained around 25 months after vaccination. The TCR sequence derives from a man aged 50-75 years who received an inactivated influenza vaccine. The J gene is TRBJ2-3, the V gene TRBV3-1; 8 bases line up with TRBD1. The CDR3 bases are TGTGCCTGCTCCCACTGGACAGGGATAGCAGATACGCAGTATTTT. It translates to CACSHWTGIADTQYF.